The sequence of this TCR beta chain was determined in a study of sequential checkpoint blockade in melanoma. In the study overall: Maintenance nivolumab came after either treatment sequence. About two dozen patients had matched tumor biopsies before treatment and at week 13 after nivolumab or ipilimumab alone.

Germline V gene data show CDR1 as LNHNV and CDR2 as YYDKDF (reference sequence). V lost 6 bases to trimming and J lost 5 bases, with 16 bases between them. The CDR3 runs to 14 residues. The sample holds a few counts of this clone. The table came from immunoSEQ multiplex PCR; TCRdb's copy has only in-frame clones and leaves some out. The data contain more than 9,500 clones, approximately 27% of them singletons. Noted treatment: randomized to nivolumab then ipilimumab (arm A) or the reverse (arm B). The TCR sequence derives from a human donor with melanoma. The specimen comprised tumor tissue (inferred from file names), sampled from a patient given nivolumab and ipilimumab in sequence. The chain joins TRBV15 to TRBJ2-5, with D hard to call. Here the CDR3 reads CATRPERGWETQYF. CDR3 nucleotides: TGTGCCACCAGGCCGGAGAGAGGATGGGAGACCCAGTACTTC.